The entry below describes one T cell receptor (beta chain). Its antigen remains unidentified. The data stem from a study of naive and memory T cell subsets. V lost 0 bases to trimming and J lost 6 bases, with 12 bases between them. CDR1 is MDHEN, CDR2 SYDVKM, per germline. The CDR3 is made up of 15 amino acids. A UMI-containing oligonucleotide was joined by 3' ligation to the TCR cDNA template. Input was roughly 1 to 1000 ng of DNase-treated total RNA without cell sorting. Ligated cDNA underwent four rounds of PCR with nested alpha and beta constant region primers and SP2. For blood and skin samples, reverse transcription used TCR alpha and beta constant primers. TCRdb reanalysed the 5' RACE reads using MiXCR and keeps one entry per CDR3 protein. The sample records about 62,000 distinct CDR3 sequences, more than 6% being singletons. Broader study findings: The RNA method is potentially sensitive to activation and differentiation changes.

The rearrangement joins TRBV28 to TRBJ2-1, with TRBD1 as a possible D gene (5 bases). This TCR came from a female donor in good health. This chain's CDR3 is CASSLWTEDRNEQFF. In DNA form, the CDR3 reads TGTGCCAGCAGTTTATGGACAGAAGACCGCAATGAGCAGTTCTTC.